This is a list of T cell receptor beta chains from one sample in a study of shared clonotypes between healthy human individuals. Clones were sequenced by immunoSEQ multiplex PCR, and TCRdb holds only the in-frame ones, with some missing. The table includes more than 900,000 clones, more than 75% detected once. The specimen sequenced was memory CD4+ T cells from PBMCs. The origin of the receptors is a man between 18 and 29 years old in good health. Some clones in this sample may be carry-over from other donors' samples. CDR3s include the opening cysteine and the closing phenylalanine or tryptophan. The D gene is left open where the match is weak. Clone size, where shown, is once, few, many, or a class for clones that have expanded.

j_call,cdr3_length,clone_size,d_call,v_call,cdr3_nt,cdr3_aa
TRBJ2-1,16,NA,TRBD2,TRBV5-6,TGTGCCAGCAGCTCGCCGACTAGCGGCCCCTACAATGAGCAGTTCTTC,CASSSPTSGPYNEQFF
TRBJ2-7,15,NA,NA,TRBV7-2,TGTGCCAGCAGCCGTTTCGGACGGGGAGAAAGCGAGCAGTACTTC,CASSRFGRGESEQYF
TRBJ2-3,18,NA,TRBD2,TRBV5-1,TGCGCCAGCAGCTTGGATTTCCTTGGCGGGAGGCGCACAGATACGCAGTATTTT,CASSLDFLGGRRTDTQYF
TRBJ2-3,17,NA,TRBD2,TRBV7-9,TGTGCCAGCAGCCAAGGAGAGACTAGCGGGCCATCAGTAACGCAGTATTTT,CASSQGETSGPSVTQYF
TRBJ2-1,15,NA,NA,TRBV9,TGTGCCAGCAGCGTAGACGGGATGTCCTACAATGAGCAGTTCTTC,CASSVDGMSYNEQFF
TRBJ1-5,15,NA,NA,TRBV7-2,TGTGCCAGCAGCTTGTACAGTGCTGGCAATCAGCCCCAGCATTTT,CASSLYSAGNQPQHF
TRBJ2-5,15,NA,TRBD1,TRBV11-2,TGTGCCAGCAGCCCGAGGACAGGCGTTCAAGAGACCCAGTACTTC,CASSPRTGVQETQYF
TRBJ1-2,15,NA,NA,TRBV18,TGTGCCAGCTCACCAACTAGCGACAGCAGGGATGGCTACACCTTC,CASSPTSDSRDGYTF
TRBJ1-5,13,NA,NA,TRBV30,TGTGCCTGGAGTGTAAGCGGGGATCAGCCCCAGCATTTT,CAWSVSGDQPQHF
TRBJ1-2,13,once,NA,TRBV4-2,TGTGCCAGCAGCCCCTACACAGGGTATGGCTACACCTTC,CASSPYTGYGYTF
TRBJ2-3,13,NA,NA,TRBV9,TGTGCCAGCAGCGTAGATTGGGCAGATACGCAGTATTTT,CASSVDWADTQYF
TRBJ2-2,21,NA,NA,TRBV7-8,TGTGCCAGCAGCCCCGCTCAGGGGGGGGACAGACTCCGTCTGAACACCGGGGAGCTGTTTTTT,CASSPAQGGDRLRLNTGELFF
TRBJ2-5,16,NA,TRBD2,TRBV28,TGTGCCAGCAGTTTATGGACTAGCGGGAGGTTCGAGACCCAGTACTTC,CASSLWTSGRFETQYF
TRBJ1-5,13,NA,NA,TRBV19,TGTGCCACCGGTTATTTGCTGCGTCAGCCCCAGCATTTT,CATGYLLRQPQHF
TRBJ2-6,14,once,NA,TRBV28,TGTGCCAGCAGTGGGGGGCTAAGGGCCAACGTCCTGACTTTC,CASSGGLRANVLTF
TRBJ1-3,13,NA,NA,TRBV5-1,TGCGCCAGCAGCTTGGGGTACGACAGTGATCTATATTTT,CASSLGYDSDLYF
TRBJ1-6,16,NA,NA,TRBV7-6,TGTGCCAGCAGCGTTAGAGCCTTGGCTGATAATTCACCCCTCCACTTT,CASSVRALADNSPLHF
TRBJ2-7,12,NA,TRBD1,TRBV28,TGTGCCAGCGAGGGACAGACCTACGAGCAGTACTTC,CASEGQTYEQYF
TRBJ2-2,13,NA,NA,TRBV11-2,TGTGCCAGCAGCTTATGGTTTGACGGGGAGCTGTTTTTT,CASSLWFDGELFF
TRBJ1-3,15,once,NA,TRBV7-9,TGTGCCAGCAGCTTGACTCAGGGAGGAGGAAACACCATATATTTT,CASSLTQGGGNTIYF
TRBJ2-1,15,NA,TRBD2,TRBV5-1,TGCGCCAGCAAGGGGCTAGCGGGAGCTTACAATGAGCAGTTCTTC,CASKGLAGAYNEQFF
TRBJ2-7,14,once,NA,TRBV5-1,TGCGCCAGCAGCTTCCGGGACATAAACTACGAGCAGTACTTC,CASSFRDINYEQYF
TRBJ2-5,15,NA,TRBD2,TRBV7-8,TGTGCCAGCAGCTTCCGAGCGGGGCGCCAAGAGACCCAGTACTTC,CASSFRAGRQETQYF
TRBJ2-1,18,NA,NA,TRBV27,TGTGCCAGCAGTCCAAAGTCCGTGGGGGTTAGTCCCCCTCTTGAGCAGTTCTTC,CASSPKSVGVSPPLEQFF
TRBJ1-2,15,NA,NA,TRBV6-1,TGTGCCAGCGTAGACGACTCGACGGACAACTATGGCTACACCTTC,CASVDDSTDNYGYTF
TRBJ2-7,14,NA,NA,TRBV10-3,TGTGCCATCAGTGAGAGTCGGGTTTACTACGAGCAGTACTTC,CAISESRVYYEQYF
TRBJ2-1,14,NA,TRBD2,TRBV28,TGTGCCACCCTATCTAGCGGCGCCTACAATGAGCAGTTCTTC,CATLSSGAYNEQFF
TRBJ1-4,12,NA,NA,TRBV5-1,TGCGCCAGCAGCTTGGAGCGGGAAAAACTGTTTTTT,CASSLEREKLFF
TRBJ2-1,17,NA,NA,TRBV5-1,TGCGCCAGCAGCTTGGCTGGCTATCCAACCTCCTACAATGAGCAGTTCTTC,CASSLAGYPTSYNEQFF
TRBJ2-1,16,NA,NA,TRBV15,TGTGCCACCAGCAGCAGGGGTTTTCGGCGAATGAGTGAGCAGTTCTTC,CATSSRGFRRMSEQFF
TRBJ2-3,16,NA,TRBD2,TRBV7-7,TGTGCCAGCAGTTGGGGACTAGCGGGAGGGGCAGATACGCAGTATTTT,CASSWGLAGGADTQYF
TRBJ1-2,14,many,NA,TRBV25-1,TGTGCCAGCCTCGGAGGGCCCGGTCTTCGCGGCTACACCTTC,CASLGGPGLRGYTF
TRBJ2-5,13,NA,NA,TRBV29-1,TGCAGCGTTGAACGGGGGGCCGGGGAGACCCAGTACTTC,CSVERGAGETQYF
TRBJ1-5,14,NA,NA,TRBV19,TGTGCCAGTAGTATAGGACCCGCCATTCCGCCCCAGCATTTT,CASSIGPAIPPQHF
TRBJ1-5,13,NA,TRBD1,TRBV6-5,TGTGCCAGCGGAGGACAGGGCGGGCCGCCCCAGCATTTT,CASGGQGGPPQHF
TRBJ2-2,13,few,NA,TRBV11-2,TGTGCCAGCAGCTTAACCGTCCCCGGGGAGCTGTTTTTT,CASSLTVPGELFF
TRBJ1-2,13,few,NA,TRBV19,TGTGCCAGTAGTATAGTTCGTCAATCTGGCTACACCTTC,CASSIVRQSGYTF
TRBJ1-1,14,once,NA,TRBV6-5,TGTGCCAGCAGCGCCCCGTGGGGGGCTGATGAAGCTTTCTTT,CASSAPWGADEAFF
TRBJ1-4,14,few,TRBD1,TRBV6-6,TGTGCCAGCACCGGCCGACAGGGAAACGAAAAACTGTTTTTT,CASTGRQGNEKLFF
TRBJ1-2,11,NA,NA,TRBV29-1,TGCAGCGTTGGAAACTCGAGGGGCTACACCTTC,CSVGNSRGYTF
TRBJ1-2,13,NA,NA,TRBV12-5,TGTGCTAGTGGTTCTTGGGATTTCGGGGGCTACACCTTC,CASGSWDFGGYTF
TRBJ2-7,16,NA,NA,TRBV5-4,TGTGCCAGCAGCTCCTACGAGGAGCGGAACTCCTACGAGCAGTACTTC,CASSSYEERNSYEQYF
TRBJ1-5,14,NA,NA,TRBV25-1,TGTGCCAGCAGTCTGACAGGAGGGGATCAGCCCCAGCATTTT,CASSLTGGDQPQHF
TRBJ2-7,13,many,NA,TRBV19,TGTGCCAGTAGATCTGGACAGTCCTACGAGCAGTACTTC,CASRSGQSYEQYF
TRBJ2-3,15,once,NA,TRBV2,TGTGCCAGCAAACCCCGGGACAAAGCCACAGATACGCAGTATTTT,CASKPRDKATDTQYF
TRBJ2-2,14,NA,NA,TRBV6-4,TGTGCCAGCAGCCAAAACCGGGTGACCGGGGAGCTGTTTTTT,CASSQNRVTGELFF
TRBJ1-2,15,many,TRBD1,TRBV2,TGTGCCAGCAGTGAAGCGACAGGGACCAACTATGGCTACACCTTC,CASSEATGTNYGYTF
TRBJ2-7,15,NA,TRBD1,TRBV10-2,TGCGCCAGCAGTAGAAACAGGGGGCCAGAGAGCGAGCAGTACTTC,CASSRNRGPESEQYF
TRBJ2-1,13,NA,NA,TRBV6-1,TGTGCCAGCAGGGAGAAGAATGTGGATGAGCAGTTCTTC,CASREKNVDEQFF
TRBJ2-1,15,NA,TRBD2,TRBV7-2,TGTGCCAGCAGCTTATTTAGCGGGAGTTACAATGAGCAGTTCTTC,CASSLFSGSYNEQFF
TRBJ2-7,15,NA,TRBD1,TRBV11-2,TGTGCCAGCAGGGAATCCGGGACAGGTGTCTACGAGCAGTACTTC,CASRESGTGVYEQYF
TRBJ2-3,13,NA,NA,TRBV7-2,TGTGCCAGCAGCTTAGACAGACCAGATACGCAGTATTTT,CASSLDRPDTQYF